This T cell receptor beta chain was obtained from a study of Ad26.COV2.S vaccination and SARS-CoV-2 variants. Broader study findings: Participants in the vaccine arm had higher spike-specific TCR breadth; placebo recipients had lower.

Regarding treatment: over 15 received Ad26.COV2.S at low or high dose, single or two shots; about five received placebo; per-sample allocation not given. Samples analyzed were those drawn on day 63 after the first vaccine or placebo injection. This adult donor, from Boston, was 18-55 years old. Ad26 vector vaccine expressed Wuhan-strain SARS-CoV-2 spike. On this clone itself: Antigen unknown.

Libraries were prepared by immunoSEQ multiplex PCR; TCRdb keeps only in-frame clonotypes and omits some of them. The repertoire holds a few hundred thousand clones, with around 88% as singletons. V was shortened by 4 bases and J by 6 bases, with 5 bases between the two germline ends. This CDR3 comprises 11 residues. The germline CDR1 and CDR2 sequences are MNHEY and SMNVEV (reference sequence). Sequences were derived from peripheral blood, sampled in a trial of Ad26.COV2.S vaccine versus placebo. The rearrangement uses TRBV27 and TRBJ2-3, with no clear D. The sequence was collected from a person between 18 and 59 years old who received the Ad26.COV2.S COVID-19 vaccine or a placebo. CDR3 sequence: CASSSHDTQYF. The CDR3 region has the DNA TGTGCCAGCAGTTCACACGATACGCAGTATTTT.